This entry describes one TCR beta chain. These data come from a study of T cells after yellow fever vaccination. Study as a whole: Some fractions had low cell numbers, and these were prepared with SMART-Seq v4 Ultra Low Input. Notes on the study in general: Abundant clonotypes from the bulk population could contaminate FACS-sorted repertoires.

As TCR cDNA was made by 5'RACE template switching, a universal primer site and UMIs were added. MiXCR, run by TCRdb on the 5' RACE reads, gives a single entry per CDR3 protein. The profile covers approximately 90,000 distinct CDR3 sequences, with approximately 12% appearing a single time and under 30% taken by the ten largest. The CDR3 consists of 14 residues. Germline V gene lookup returns CDR1 SNHLY and CDR2 FYNNEI. V was trimmed by 3 bases and J by 4 bases, leaving 10 bases between them. The material sequenced was CD8+ T cells not binding an NS4B(214-222) dextramer, sorted from PBMCs, taken roughly 23 days after the first yellow fever vaccination. The source of this sequence is a young man who received the YFV17D yellow fever vaccine. The chain carries TRBV2 and TRBJ1-5; D gene unclear. CDR3 amino acids: CASSELPGNQPQHF. For the CDR3, the DNA is TGTGCCAGCAGTGAGCTCCCGGGGAATCAGCCCCAGCATTTT.